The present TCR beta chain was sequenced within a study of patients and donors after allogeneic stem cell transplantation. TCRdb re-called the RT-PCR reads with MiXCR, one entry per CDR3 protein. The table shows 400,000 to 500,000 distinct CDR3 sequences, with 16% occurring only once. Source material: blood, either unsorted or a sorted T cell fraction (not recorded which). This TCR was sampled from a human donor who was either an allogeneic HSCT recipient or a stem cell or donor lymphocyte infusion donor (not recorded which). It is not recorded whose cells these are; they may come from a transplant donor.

DNA of the CDR3: TGTGCCTGGAGTGGTCTAGCGGGGGGCCAGTTCTTC. Protein: CAWSGLAGGQFF. V gene TRBV30 combines with J gene TRBJ2-1; 11 nucleotides align to TRBD2. Germline assignment: CDR1 GTSNPN and CDR2 SVGIG (reference sequence). V was clipped by 1 base and J by 13 bases; unmatched bases: 3. This CDR3 region has 12 residues.